The 14 T cell receptor beta chains listed next were all sequenced from one sample in a study of cytomegalovirus exposure and HLA in healthy donors. Amplification used 60 Vbeta primers and 13 Jbeta primers. This table comes from immunoSEQ multiplex PCR, and its TCRdb copy is limited to in-frame clones, with some not included. This sample carries fewer than 200,000 clones, 75% to 85% of them seen once, and the ten largest clones take approximately 0.76%. The sample comprised PBMCs. The receptor set was obtained from a female donor in good health and CMV-seronegative.

The sample holds one count of this clone. V and J are TRBV6-5 and TRBJ1-1, with D perhaps TRBD1 (5 bases). Looked up from germline, CDR1 is MNHEY and CDR2 is SVGAGI. CDR3 length: 12 residues. Trimming took off 6 bases at V and 10 bases at J, with 15 bases between the two ends. As DNA, the CDR3 is TGTGCCAGCAGCCCCCAGGCAGGGCCAGCTTTCTTT. Protein: CASSPQAGPAFF.

The rearrangement links TRBV7-6 to TRBJ2-7, with 10 bases identical to TRBD2. V lost 1 base to trimming and J lost 5 bases; unmatched junction nucleotides: 2. From germline, CDR1 is SGHVS and CDR2 FNYEAQ. This CDR3 contains 14 residues. This CDR3 is CASSLGLAGDEQYF. Written as DNA, the CDR3 is TGTGCCAGCAGCTTAGGTCTAGCGGGAGACGAGCAGTACTTC.

V usage is TRBV7-2 and J usage is TRBJ2-1; D is perhaps TRBD2 (5 bases). Trimming stripped 6 bases from V and 0 bases from J, with 9 bases between. Germline lookup yields CDR1 SGHTA and CDR2 FQGNSA. The CDR3 length is 14 residues. CDR3 protein: CASRVGSSYNEQFF. The CDR3 bases are TGTGCCAGCAGGGTAGGGAGCTCCTACAATGAGCAGTTCTTC.

The genes are TRBV4-3 and TRBJ1-2; D may be TRBD1 (6 bases). CDR3 length equals 15 residues. Germline loops: CDR1 LGHNA, CDR2 YSLEER. With 0 bases removed from V and 0 bases from J, the gap between germline ends came to 8 bases. CDR3 residues: CASSQDRGPNYGYTF. CDR3 DNA sequence: TGCGCCAGCAGCCAAGACAGGGGACCTAACTATGGCTACACCTTC.

The chain joins TRBV2 to TRBJ2-5; D perhaps matches TRBD2 (5 bases). The germline V and J ends were trimmed by 4 bases and 5 bases, with 11 bases remaining between them. Per germline, CDR1 SNHLY and CDR2 FYNNEI. The CDR3 is 13 residues long. The CDR3 DNA follows: TGTGCCAGCAGTGGTGGGCCGGGGGAGACCCAGTACTTC. It translates to CASSGGPGETQYF.

The chain is built from TRBV28 and TRBJ2-1; possible D gene TRBD2, 5 bases. Per the germline V gene, CDR1 is MDHEN and CDR2 is SYDVKM. The CDR3 spans 15 residues. V lost 2 bases, J lost 0 bases, and 8 bases lay in between. Written as DNA, the CDR3 is TGTGCCAGCAGTTTAGACTACAACTCCTACAATGAGCAGTTCTTC. Translating gives CASSLDYNSYNEQFF.

The rearrangement joins TRBV4-1 to TRBJ2-3, with D possibly TRBD2 on 5 matching bases. V was cut by 11 bases and J by 0 bases, with 18 bases left in between. Germline V gene data show CDR1 as MGHRA and CDR2 as YSYEKL. This CDR3 is 15 amino acids long. CDR3 nucleotide sequence: TGCGCCTCCTCCCCCAGCGGCCATAGCACAGATACGCAGTATTTT. As protein: CASSPSGHSTDTQYF.

V gene TRBV4-3 combines with J gene TRBJ2-5; the D gene is possibly TRBD1 (6 bases). V gave up 3 bases and J gave up 4 bases, with 12 bases separating them. The CDR3 is 14 residues long. Germline V gives CDR1 LGHNA, CDR2 YSLEER. The CDR3 sequence is CASSQARGIETQYF. The CDR3 bases are TGCGCCAGCAGCCAGGCCAGGGGTATAGAGACCCAGTACTTC.

Here the CDR3 reads CASSPPGVAGDYEQYF. CDR3 nucleotides: TGTGCCAGCAGCCCCCCCGGGGTAGCGGGAGATTACGAGCAGTACTTC. The chain recombines TRBV11-2 with TRBJ2-7; 9 bases are a match to TRBD2. Per germline, CDR1 SGHAT and CDR2 FQNNGV. CDR3 length equals 16 residues. V shed 5 bases, J shed 4 bases, and the junction held 12 bases outside the gene matches.

J is TRBJ1-2 and V is TRBV2, with a possible D match to TRBD1 (5 bases). V was clipped by 4 bases and J by 3 bases, with 15 bases between them. Looked up from germline, CDR1 is SNHLY and CDR2 is FYNNEI. The CDR3 totals 15 residues. CDR3 coding DNA: TGTGCCAGCAGTGGAATCCAGGACACTCACTATGGCTACACCTTC. Translated: CASSGIQDTHYGYTF.

On this clone itself: Other DNA sequences in this specimen translate into the identical CDR3. The chain carries TRBV19 and TRBJ1-2, with 11 positions matching TRBD1. This CDR3 region has 15 residues. Germline assignment: CDR1 LNHDA and CDR2 SQIVND (reference sequence). The trim removed 3 bases at V and 4 bases at J, leaving 4 bases unmatched. The CDR3 loop is CASSIAGTGGYGYTF. CDR3 nucleotide sequence: TGTGCCAGTAGTATCGCCGGGACAGGGGGCTATGGCTACACCTTC. The complete variable domain, with remaining parts taken from reference TRBV19 and TRBJ1-2, reads DGGITQSPKYLFRKEGQNVTLSCEQNLNHDAMYWYRQDPGQGLRLIYYSQIVNDFQKGDIAEGYSVSREKKESFPLTVTSAQKNPTAFYLCASSIAGTGGYGYTFGSGTRLTVV.

This rearrangement joins TRBV18 to TRBJ2-3, with 7 positions matching TRBD2. Trimming cost V 3 bases and J 8 bases; bases outside gene matches: 11. Germline CDR1 KGHSH, CDR2 LQKENI. The CDR3 is 15 residues long. The DNA for the CDR3 is TGTGCCAGCTCACCTCGGGGGGACCCGACACCTACGCAGTATTTT. Residues: CASSPRGDPTPTQYF.

This sequence joins TRBV18 and TRBJ2-5; no definite D call. V was clipped by 5 bases and J by 4 bases, with 5 bases between them. This CDR3 region has 11 residues. The V gene's germline CDR1 is KGHSH and CDR2 LQKENI. This CDR3 reads CASSSLETQYF. DNA for the CDR3: TGTGCCAGCTCATCTCTAGAGACCCAGTACTTC.

The J gene is TRBJ1-2, the V gene TRBV2; D not resolved. Trimming cost V 4 bases and J 0 bases, with 9 bases left between them. The germline gives CDR1 SNHLY, CDR2 FYNNEI. The CDR3 extends over 14 amino acids. For the CDR3, the DNA is TGTGCCAGCAGTGTGGGCTTAACTAACTATGGCTACACCTTC. Translation: CASSVGLTNYGYTF.